Presented here are 30 T cell receptor beta chains from one specimen sequenced in a study of cytomegalovirus exposure and HLA in healthy donors. Libraries were prepared by immunoSEQ multiplex PCR; TCRdb keeps only in-frame clonotypes and omits some of them. The sample holds over 200,000 clones, approximately 86% seen once. Input material: PBMCs. Every receptor here comes from a woman aged 18-29 years in good health and CMV-seronegative.

The chain carries TRBV2 and TRBJ2-2; a possible D gene is TRBD2 (6 bases). Trimming left V 7 bases short and J 5 bases short, with 14 bases between. From germline, CDR1 is SNHLY and CDR2 FYNNEI. This CDR3 comprises 14 residues. CDR3 nucleotides: TGTGCCAGCATCGGGGGAGGACTGACCGGGGAGCTGTTTTTT. As protein: CASIGGGLTGELFF. Full variable domain (remainder filled in from reference TRBV2 and TRBJ2-2): EPEVTQTPSHQVTQMGQEVILRCVPISNHLYFYWYRQILGQKVEFLVSFYNNEISEKSEIFDDQFSVERPDGSNFTLKIRSTKLEDSAMYFCASIGGGLTGELFFGEGSRLTVL.

The chain joins TRBV15 to TRBJ2-1; 7 positions agree with TRBD1. Germline assignment: CDR1 LNHNV and CDR2 YYDKDF (reference sequence). The ends lost 5 bases at V and 12 bases at J; junction bases unmatched: 10. The CDR3 runs 13 residues. In nucleotides, the CDR3 is TGTGCCACCAGCGAAGTAAAGGGACAGTCGCAGTTCTTC. It encodes CATSEVKGQSQFF.

This chain links TRBV9 with TRBJ2-3; TRBD1 matches 7 bases. The CDR3 loop spans 15 amino acids. Trimming cost V 5 bases and J 0 bases; bases outside gene matches: 6. Germline V CDR1 and CDR2: SGDLS, YYNGEE. CDR3 in DNA: TGTGCCAGCAGTGACGGGACAGCAAGCACAGATACGCAGTATTTT. This sequence encodes CASSDGTASTDTQYF.

This clone was counted between two and nine times. The J gene is TRBJ2-7, the V gene TRBV2; the D is unclear. Germline V gene lookup returns CDR1 SNHLY and CDR2 FYNNEI. V gave up 7 bases and J gave up 0 bases, with 13 bases separating them. The CDR3 is made up of 14 amino acids. DNA of the CDR3: TGTGCCAGCATGGGCCCCCCTACCTCCTACGAGCAGTACTTC. This sequence encodes CASMGPPTSYEQYF.

This chain links TRBV6-1 with TRBJ2-7, with D possibly TRBD1 on 6 matching bases. The CDR3 is 14 amino acids. The V gene lost 2 bases and the J gene lost 6 bases, with 14 bases spanning the gap. Germline assignment: CDR1 MNHNS and CDR2 SASEGT. This CDR3 reads CASSELQGKGEQYF. As DNA, the CDR3 is TGTGCCAGCAGTGAATTGCAGGGGAAGGGCGAGCAGTACTTC.

The chain links TRBV7-9 to TRBJ2-7; D is possibly TRBD1 (5 bases). From germline, CDR1 is SEHNR and CDR2 FQNEAQ (reference sequence). V dropped 5 bases and J dropped 0 bases, with 11 bases sitting between them. The CDR3 is made up of 14 amino acids. CDR3 sequence reads: CASSEQELSYEQYF. The CDR3 DNA is TGTGCCAGCAGCGAACAGGAGCTCTCCTACGAGCAGTACTTC.

The chain couples TRBV28 to TRBJ2-7, with a possible D match to TRBD1 (6 bases). From germline, CDR1 is MDHEN and CDR2 SYDVKM. Trimming took 7 bases from V and 3 from J, leaving 19 bases between them. The CDR3 has 15 amino acids. CDR3 residues: CASTLNWDTYYEQYF. The CDR3 bases are TGTGCCAGCACCTTGAACTGGGACACTTACTACGAGCAGTACTTC.

The chain is built from TRBV7-3 and TRBJ2-3; 7 nucleotides line up with TRBD2. Germline V lookup: CDR1 SGHTA, CDR2 FQGTGA. V was clipped by 0 bases and J by 0 bases; unmatched bases: 0. The CDR3 covers 15 residues. CDR3 in amino acids: CASSLTSGSTDTQYF. DNA for the CDR3: TGTGCCAGCAGCTTAACTAGCGGGAGCACAGATACGCAGTATTTT.

Here the CDR3 DNA reads TGTGCCAGCAGTCCCGAGGCCGGGACAGGAATAGAAGGCTACACCTTC. It translates to CASSPEAGTGIEGYTF. The chain links TRBV2 to TRBJ1-2; TRBD1 agrees at 8 bases. Germline trimming cut 5 bases from V and 8 bases from J; bases unmatched to any gene: 16. The germline gives CDR1 SNHLY, CDR2 FYNNEI. This CDR3 contains 16 residues. Full variable domain (remainder filled in from reference TRBV2 and TRBJ1-2): EPEVTQTPSHQVTQMGQEVILRCVPISNHLYFYWYRQILGQKVEFLVSFYNNEISEKSEIFDDQFSVERPDGSNFTLKIRSTKLEDSAMYFCASSPEAGTGIEGYTFGSGTRLTVV.

The chain carries TRBV13 and TRBJ2-7; 11 nucleotides align to TRBD2. The CDR3 is made up of 15 amino acids. Germline CDR1 PRHDT, CDR2 FYEKMQ (reference sequence). With V trimmed by 2 bases and J by 5 bases, 5 bases remained unmatched. For the CDR3, the DNA is TGTGCCAGCAGCTTATTTAGCGGGAGGGCCGACGAGCAGTACTTC. This sequence encodes CASSLFSGRADEQYF. Based on the CDR3 plus reference TRBV13 and TRBJ2-7, the full variable domain is AAGVIQSPRHLIKEKRETATLKCYPIPRHDTVYWYQQGPGQDPQFLISFYEKMQSDKGSIPDRFSAQQFSDYHSELNMSSLELGDSALYFCASSLFSGRADEQYFGPGTRLTVT.

The chain couples TRBV5-4 to TRBJ2-5; D not certain. Germline values: CDR1 SGHNT, CDR2 YYREEE (reference sequence). V lost 1 base and J 5 bases, leaving 3 bases between the germline ends. The CDR3 sequence is 11 residues long. The CDR3 sequence is CASSLRETQYF. The CDR3 DNA is TGTGCCAGCAGCTTGCGGGAGACCCAGTACTTC. The full variable domain, rest sourced from reference TRBV5-4 and TRBJ2-5, is ETGVTQSPTHLIKTRGQQVTLRCSSQSGHNTVSWYQQALGQGPQFIFQYYREEENGRGNFPPRFSGLQFPNYSSELNVNALELDDSALYLCASSLRETQYFGPGTRLLVL.

The rearrangement joins TRBV27 to TRBJ2-1, with D perhaps TRBD1 (6 bases). V was trimmed by 10 bases and J by 0 bases, leaving 13 bases between them. The CDR3 length is 14 residues. Germline V gives CDR1 MNHEY, CDR2 SMNVEV (reference sequence). The CDR3 region is CATHRESSYNEQFF. The CDR3, as DNA: TGTGCCACCCACAGGGAGAGCTCCTACAATGAGCAGTTCTTC.

V usage is TRBV7-2 and J usage is TRBJ2-5, with TRBD2 matching over 10 bases. The CDR3 length is 15 residues. With V trimmed by 1 base and J by 5 bases, 4 bases remained unmatched. The germline CDR1 and CDR2 sequences are SGHTA and FQGNSA. Here the CDR3 DNA reads TGTGCCAGCAGCTTAGATTTAGCGGGAGGTGAGACCCAGTACTTC. Its translation is CASSLDLAGGETQYF.

The rearrangement uses TRBV10-3 and TRBJ2-7; 8 nucleotides agree with TRBD1. Germline V lookup: CDR1 ENHRY, CDR2 SYGVKD. After removal of 6 bases from V and 7 bases from J, the junction contained 14 bases not matched to a gene. CDR3 length: 15 residues. The CDR3 region is CAISSQGGFSGEQYF. The CDR3 DNA reads TGTGCCATCAGCTCACAGGGGGGCTTTAGTGGAGAGCAGTACTTC.

The rearrangement joins TRBV4-1 to TRBJ2-1, with 10 bases matching TRBD2. With 3 bases clipped from V and 2 bases from J, the junction kept 7 bases outside the gene matches. Germline CDR1 reads MGHRA; CDR2 reads YSYEKL. This CDR3 contains 17 residues. The DNA of the CDR3 is TGCGCCAGCAGCCACAGCGGGAGGGCCCGGACCTACAATGAGCAGTTCTTC. Protein product: CASSHSGRARTYNEQFF.

This clone was detected only once. The J gene is TRBJ2-7, the V gene TRBV5-4; weak D call: TRBD1 (6 bases). V lost 4 bases and J 5 bases, leaving 19 bases between the germline ends. The germline V gene has CDR1 SGHNT and CDR2 YYREEE (reference sequence). The CDR3 covers 15 residues. The CDR3 sequence: CASSPAPQGYDEQYF. The CDR3 DNA follows: TGTGCCAGCAGCCCGGCCCCTCAGGGGTACGACGAGCAGTACTTC.

This sequence joins TRBV6-5 and TRBJ1-4; 7 bases align to TRBD1. The CDR3 loop spans 13 amino acids. The germline V gene encodes CDR1 MNHEY and CDR2 SVGAGI. The trim removed 6 bases at V and 8 bases at J, leaving 6 bases unmatched. CDR3 amino acids: CASSPGDREKLFF. CDR3 nucleotide sequence: TGTGCCAGCAGCCCTGGGGACAGAGAAAAACTGTTTTTT.

This chain uses TRBV6-1 with TRBJ1-1; 8 bases are shared with TRBD1. This CDR3 has 13 amino acids. Germline CDR1 is MNHNS and CDR2 is SASEGT. V lost 0 bases, J lost 6 bases, and 0 bases stayed unmatched. CDR3 sequence reads: CASSEAGQAEAFF. In DNA form, the CDR3 reads TGTGCCAGCAGTGAAGCGGGACAGGCTGAAGCTTTCTTT.

V and J are TRBV19 and TRBJ2-7; possible D gene TRBD2, 6 bases. With 3 bases removed from V and 3 bases from J, the gap between germline ends came to 9 bases. Germline V gene sequence: CDR1 LNHDA, CDR2 SQIVND (reference sequence). The CDR3 consists of 13 residues. The CDR3 nucleotides are TGTGCCAGTAGTATGGGCGGGAACTACGAGCAGTACTTC. Amino acids: CASSMGGNYEQYF.

The chain recombines TRBV5-1 with TRBJ2-3; 8 nucleotides agree with TRBD2. The CDR3 totals 15 residues. In germline, CDR1 is SGHRS, CDR2 YFSETQ. The J segment lost 5 bases and the V segment lost 2 bases, leaving 7 bases of the junction unmatched. The CDR3 protein is CASSFSGGGRDTQYF. The CDR3 nucleotides read TGCGCCAGCAGCTTTTCGGGAGGGGGTCGAGATACGCAGTATTTT.

The chain couples TRBV19 to TRBJ1-4, with D perhaps TRBD1 (6 bases). The V end lost 5 bases, the J end lost 6 bases, and 16 bases lay between the germline ends. Germline V gene sequence: CDR1 LNHDA, CDR2 SQIVND (reference sequence). The CDR3 consists of 15 residues. In DNA form, the CDR3 reads TGTGCCAGTAGTGAACAGGGCTTGCGAGATGAAAAACTGTTTTTT. It yields the protein CASSEQGLRDEKLFF.

J is TRBJ2-1 and V is TRBV7-6, with a tentative D call TRBD2 (5 bases). The CDR3 is made up of 16 amino acids. Trimming cost V 0 bases and J 4 bases, with 13 bases left between them. The germline V gene has CDR1 SGHVS and CDR2 FNYEAQ. Here the CDR3 reads CASSLARRVGYNEQFF. In DNA form, the CDR3 reads TGTGCCAGCAGCTTAGCAAGGCGGGTAGGGTACAATGAGCAGTTCTTC.

This rearrangement joins TRBV6-1 to TRBJ1-3; 8 bases fit TRBD1. Germline CDR1 reads MNHNS; CDR2 reads SASEGT. The length of the CDR3 is 14 residues. Trimming cost V 6 bases and J 2 bases; bases outside gene matches: 3. The CDR3 DNA reads as TGTGCCAGCAGAAAGGACAGGGCTGGAAACACCATATATTTT. Its translation is CASRKDRAGNTIYF.

V is TRBV5-3 and J is TRBJ2-7; 7 bases line up with TRBD1. TRBV5-3 belongs to the ORF category, with a function that is uncertain. There are 15 residues in the CDR3. V shed 2 bases and J 3 bases; nucleotides not matched to a gene: 8. CDR3 sequence reads: CARSFPGTVGYEQYF. DNA for the CDR3: TGTGCCAGAAGCTTCCCCGGGACAGTAGGCTACGAGCAGTACTTC.

The chain joins TRBV5-1 to TRBJ2-2, with 10 positions matching TRBD2. Germline-derived CDR1 and CDR2 are SGHRS and YFSETQ. This CDR3 contains 17 residues. J lost 4 bases, V lost 0 bases, and 6 bases had no gene match. CDR3 residues: CASSLAGRTSGTGELFF. DNA for the CDR3: TGCGCCAGCAGCTTGGCCGGAAGGACTAGCGGCACCGGGGAGCTGTTTTTT.

The chain couples TRBV4-1 to TRBJ1-5; tentatively, D is TRBD1 (5 bases). V lost 3 bases to trimming and J lost 0 bases, with 12 bases between them. Germline CDR1 reads MGHRA; CDR2 reads YSYEKL. The CDR3 loop spans 16 amino acids. CDR3 DNA sequence: TGCGCCAGCAGCCAGTTTCTGACAGTTAGCAATCAGCCCCAGCATTTT. Translating it yields CASSQFLTVSNQPQHF.

The CDR3, as DNA: TGTGCCAGTAGTGGGAGGACAGGGGGACAGCCCCAGCATTTT. Amino acid sequence: CASSGRTGGQPQHF. V gene TRBV19 combines with J gene TRBJ1-5, with 10 bases aligning to TRBD1. Germline V gives CDR1 LNHDA, CDR2 SQIVND (reference sequence). After removal of 5 bases from V and 7 bases from J, the junction contained 5 bases not matched to a gene. The CDR3 runs 14 residues.

This clone was counted only a few times. This chain connects TRBV28 to TRBJ2-3; TRBD2 matches 14 bases. The V gene end was trimmed by 5 bases and the J gene end by 0 bases; junction bases not matched to a gene: 1. This CDR3 contains 16 residues. The germline gives CDR1 MDHEN, CDR2 SYDVKM. The CDR3 region has the DNA TGTGCCAGCAGTAGGACTAGCGGGAGGAGCACAGATACGCAGTATTTT. This encodes CASSRTSGRSTDTQYF. The complete variable domain, with remaining parts taken from reference TRBV28 and TRBJ2-3, reads DVKVTQSSRYLVKRTGEKVFLECVQDMDHENMFWYRQDPGLGLRLIYFSYDVKMKEKGDIPEGYSVSREKKERFSLILESASTNQTSMYLCASSRTSGRSTDTQYFGPGTRLTVL.

A single count supports this clone. The rearrangement links TRBV9 to TRBJ2-2; D possibly corresponds to TRBD1 (6 bases). Germline V gives CDR1 SGDLS, CDR2 YYNGEE. The CDR3 spans 16 residues. V was clipped by 1 base and J by 1 base, with 11 bases between them. This CDR3 reads CASSVQRTVNTGELFF. The CDR3 DNA sequence: TGTGCCAGCAGCGTACAGCGGACAGTGAACACCGGGGAGCTGTTTTTT.

V usage is TRBV4-2 and J usage is TRBJ2-1; tentatively, D is TRBD2 (5 bases). Trimming removed 1 base at V and 0 bases at J, with 7 bases between. From germline, CDR1 is LGHNA and CDR2 YNFKEQ. The CDR3 sequence is 15 residues long. CDR3 loop: CASSQVGSSYNEQFF. The CDR3 region has the DNA TGTGCCAGCAGCCAAGTGGGGAGCTCCTACAATGAGCAGTTCTTC.